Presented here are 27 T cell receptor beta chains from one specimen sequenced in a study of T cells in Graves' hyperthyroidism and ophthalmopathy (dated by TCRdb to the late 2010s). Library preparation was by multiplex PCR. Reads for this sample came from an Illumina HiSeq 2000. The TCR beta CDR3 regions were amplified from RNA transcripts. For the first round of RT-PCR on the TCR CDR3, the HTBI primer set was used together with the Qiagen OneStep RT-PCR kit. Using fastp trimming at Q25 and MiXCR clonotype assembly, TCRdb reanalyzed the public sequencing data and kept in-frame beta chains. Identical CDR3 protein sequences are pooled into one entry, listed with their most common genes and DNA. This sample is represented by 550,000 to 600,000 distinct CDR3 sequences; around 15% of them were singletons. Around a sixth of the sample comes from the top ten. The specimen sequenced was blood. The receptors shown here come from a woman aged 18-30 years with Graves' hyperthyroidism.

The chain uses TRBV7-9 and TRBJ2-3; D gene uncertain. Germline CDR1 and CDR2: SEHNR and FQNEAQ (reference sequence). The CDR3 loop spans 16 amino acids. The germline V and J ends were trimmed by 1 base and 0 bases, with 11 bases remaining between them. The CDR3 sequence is CASSLEPPRSTDTQYF. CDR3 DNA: TGTGCCAGCAGCTTAGAACCCCCCCGGAGCACAGATACGCAGTATTTT.

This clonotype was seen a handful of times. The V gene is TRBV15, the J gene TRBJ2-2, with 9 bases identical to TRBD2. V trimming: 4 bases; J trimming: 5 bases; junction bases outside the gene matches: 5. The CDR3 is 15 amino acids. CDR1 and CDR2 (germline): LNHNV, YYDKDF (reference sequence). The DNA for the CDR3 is TGTGCCACCAGCACCGGGACTAGCCGGACCGGGGAGCTGTTTTTT. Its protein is CATSTGTSRTGELFF.

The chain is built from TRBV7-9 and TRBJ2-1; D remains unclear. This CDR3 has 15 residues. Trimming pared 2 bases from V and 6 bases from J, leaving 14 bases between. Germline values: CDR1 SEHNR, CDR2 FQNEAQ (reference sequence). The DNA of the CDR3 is TGTGCCAGCAGCTTAAGGCAGAGGTTGGGCAATGAGCAGTTCTTC. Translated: CASSLRQRLGNEQFF.

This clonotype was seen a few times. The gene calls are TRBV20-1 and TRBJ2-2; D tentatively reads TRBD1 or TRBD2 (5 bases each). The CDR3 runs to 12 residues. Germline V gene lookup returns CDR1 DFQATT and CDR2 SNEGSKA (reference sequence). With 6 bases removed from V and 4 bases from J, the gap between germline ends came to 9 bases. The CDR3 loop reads CSARDVTGELFF. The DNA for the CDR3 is TGCAGTGCGAGGGACGTCACCGGGGAGCTGTTTTTT.

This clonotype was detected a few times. CDR3 in DNA: TGCAGTGGGGCGAGGGGTAATGAGCAGTTCTTC. This sequence encodes CSGARGNEQFF. The chain couples TRBV20-1 to TRBJ2-1; D assignment may be TRBD1 or TRBD2 (5 bases each). Trimming pared 7 bases from V and 7 bases from J, leaving 11 bases between. Germline assignment: CDR1 DFQATT and CDR2 SNEGSKA (reference sequence). The CDR3 has 11 amino acids.

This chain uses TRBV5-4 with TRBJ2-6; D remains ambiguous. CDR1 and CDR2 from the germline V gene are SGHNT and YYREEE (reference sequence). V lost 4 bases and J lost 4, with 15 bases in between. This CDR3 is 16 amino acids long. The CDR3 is CASSPDPSGGANVLTF. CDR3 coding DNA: TGTGCCAGCAGCCCCGACCCCTCGGGCGGGGCCAACGTCCTGACTTTC.

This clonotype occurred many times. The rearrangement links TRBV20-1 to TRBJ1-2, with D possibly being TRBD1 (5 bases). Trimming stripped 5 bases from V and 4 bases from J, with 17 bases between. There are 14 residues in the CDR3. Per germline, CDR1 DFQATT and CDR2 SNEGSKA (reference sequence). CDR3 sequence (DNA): TGCAGTGCTGGACATGCCGGGAGTTCCTATGGCTACACCTTC. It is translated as CSAGHAGSSYGYTF.

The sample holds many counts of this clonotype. The CDR3 sequence: CATSTGEETQYF. The CDR3 nucleotides are TGTGCCACGTCCACAGGGGAAGAGACCCAGTACTTC. The chain uses TRBV11-3 and TRBJ2-5; 7 bases are a match to TRBD1. The V and J ends lost 10 bases and 3 bases, in that order; junction bases with no gene match: 5. This CDR3 comprises 12 residues. CDR1 SGHNT and CDR2 YENEEA come from the germline V gene.

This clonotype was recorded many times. CDR3 loop: CASSSPRPSYNEQFF. Written as DNA, the CDR3 is TGTGCCAGCAGTTCCCCCCGGCCATCCTACAATGAGCAGTTCTTC. This chain uses TRBV28 with TRBJ2-1; D remains unclear. The CDR3 extends over 15 amino acids. CDR1 is MDHEN, CDR2 SYDVKM, per germline. The germline V and J ends were trimmed by 4 bases and 1 base, with 11 bases remaining between them.

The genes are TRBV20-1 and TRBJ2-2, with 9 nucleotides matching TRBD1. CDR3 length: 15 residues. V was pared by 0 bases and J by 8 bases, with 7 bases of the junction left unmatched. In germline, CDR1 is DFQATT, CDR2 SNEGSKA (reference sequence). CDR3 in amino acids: CSARDRTGEFGELFF. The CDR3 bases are TGCAGTGCTAGAGATAGGACAGGGGAATTTGGGGAGCTGTTTTTT.

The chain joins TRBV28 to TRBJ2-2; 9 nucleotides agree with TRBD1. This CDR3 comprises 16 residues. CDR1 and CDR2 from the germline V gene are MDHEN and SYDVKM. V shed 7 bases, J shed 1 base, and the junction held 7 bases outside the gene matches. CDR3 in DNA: TGTGCCAGCAACCTCCCGGGACAGGGGAACACCGGGGAGCTGTTTTTT. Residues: CASNLPGQGNTGELFF.

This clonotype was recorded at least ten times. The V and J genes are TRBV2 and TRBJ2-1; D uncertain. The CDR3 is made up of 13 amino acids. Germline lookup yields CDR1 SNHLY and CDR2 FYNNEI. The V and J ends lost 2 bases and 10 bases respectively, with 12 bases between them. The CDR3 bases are TGTGCCAGCAGTGAATGGCGATCCGAGGAGCAGTTCTTC. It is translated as CASSEWRSEEQFF.

DNA of the CDR3: TGTGCCAGCAGTTACGGACGGGAGACCTCCGAGCAGTACTTC. It is translated as CASSYGRETSEQYF. The chain combines TRBV11-2 with TRBJ2-7; D may be TRBD2 (6 bases). V lost 6 bases to trimming and J lost 6 bases, with 18 bases between them. This CDR3 contains 14 residues. Germline-derived CDR1 and CDR2 are SGHAT and FQNNGV. The complete variable domain, with remaining parts taken from reference TRBV11-2 and TRBJ2-7, reads EAGVAQSPRYKIIEKRQSVAFWCNPISGHATLYWYQQILGQGPKLLIQFQNNGVVDDSQLPKDRFSAERLKGVDSTLKIQPAKLEDSAVYLCASSYGRETSEQYFGPGTRLTVT.

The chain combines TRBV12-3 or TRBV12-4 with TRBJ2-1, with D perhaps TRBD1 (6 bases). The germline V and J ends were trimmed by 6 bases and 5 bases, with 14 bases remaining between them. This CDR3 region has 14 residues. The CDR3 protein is CASRDSLIHNEQFF. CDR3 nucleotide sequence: TGTGCCAGCAGGGACAGCTTGATACACAATGAGCAGTTCTTC.

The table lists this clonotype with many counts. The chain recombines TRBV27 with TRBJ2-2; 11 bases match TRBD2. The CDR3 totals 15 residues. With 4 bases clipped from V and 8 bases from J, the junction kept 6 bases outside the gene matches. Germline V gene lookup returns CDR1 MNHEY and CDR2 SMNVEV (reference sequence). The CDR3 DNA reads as TGTGCCAGCAGTTCACCGGGACTAGCGGTAGGGGAGCTGTTTTTT. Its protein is CASSSPGLAVGELFF.

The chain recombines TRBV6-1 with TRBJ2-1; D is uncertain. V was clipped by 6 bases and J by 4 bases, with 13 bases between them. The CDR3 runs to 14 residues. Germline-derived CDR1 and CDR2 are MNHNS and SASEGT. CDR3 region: CASSPLGPYNEQFF. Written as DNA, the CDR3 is TGTGCCAGCAGCCCTCTTGGGCCTTACAATGAGCAGTTCTTC.

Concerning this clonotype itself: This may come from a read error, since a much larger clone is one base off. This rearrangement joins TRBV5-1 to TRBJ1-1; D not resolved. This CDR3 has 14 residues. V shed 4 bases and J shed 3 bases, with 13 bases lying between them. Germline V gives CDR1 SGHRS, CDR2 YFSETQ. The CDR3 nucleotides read TGCGCCAGCAGCCCTGATTGGAGGGACACTGAAGCTTTCTTT. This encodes CASSPDWRDTEAFF. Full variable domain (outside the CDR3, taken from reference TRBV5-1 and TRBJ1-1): KAGVTQTPRYLIKTRGQQVTLSCSPISGHRSVSWYQQTPGQGLQFLFEYFSETQRNKGNFPGRFSGRQFSNSRSEMNVSTLELGDSALYLCASSPDWRDTEAFFGQGTRLTVV.

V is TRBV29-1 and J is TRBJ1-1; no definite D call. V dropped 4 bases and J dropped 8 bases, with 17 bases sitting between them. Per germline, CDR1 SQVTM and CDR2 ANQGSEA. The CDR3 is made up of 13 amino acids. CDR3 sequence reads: CSVVGLLGSEAFF. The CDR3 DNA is TGCAGCGTTGTGGGTCTCCTGGGGTCAGAAGCTTTCTTT. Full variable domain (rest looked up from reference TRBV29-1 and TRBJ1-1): SAVISQKPSRDICQRGTSLTIQCQVDSQVTMMFWYRQQPGQSLTLIATANQGSEATYESGFVIDKFPISRPNLTFSTLTVSNMSPEDSSIYLCSVVGLLGSEAFFGQGTRLTVV.

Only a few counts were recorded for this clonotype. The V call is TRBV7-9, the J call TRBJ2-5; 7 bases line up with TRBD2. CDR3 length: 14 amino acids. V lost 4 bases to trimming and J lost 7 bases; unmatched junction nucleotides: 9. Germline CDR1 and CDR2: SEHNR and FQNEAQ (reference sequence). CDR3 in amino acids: CASSSSGQLGTQYF. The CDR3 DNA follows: TGTGCCAGCAGCTCTAGCGGCCAGCTGGGGACCCAGTACTTC.

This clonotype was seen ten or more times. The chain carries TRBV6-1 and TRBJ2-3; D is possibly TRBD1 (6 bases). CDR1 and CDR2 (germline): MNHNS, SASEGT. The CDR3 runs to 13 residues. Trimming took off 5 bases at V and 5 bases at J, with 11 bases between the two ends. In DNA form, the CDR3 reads TGTGCCAGCAGTTCACAGGGCGTAGATACGCAGTATTTT. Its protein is CASSSQGVDTQYF.

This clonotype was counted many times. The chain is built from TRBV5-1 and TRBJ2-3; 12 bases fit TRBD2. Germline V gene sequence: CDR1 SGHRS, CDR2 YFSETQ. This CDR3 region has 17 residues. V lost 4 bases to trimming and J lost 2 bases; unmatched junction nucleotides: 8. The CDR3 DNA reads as TGCGCCAGCAGCCCCCGGACTAGCGGGGAGTTCACAGATACGCAGTATTTT. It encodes CASSPRTSGEFTDTQYF.

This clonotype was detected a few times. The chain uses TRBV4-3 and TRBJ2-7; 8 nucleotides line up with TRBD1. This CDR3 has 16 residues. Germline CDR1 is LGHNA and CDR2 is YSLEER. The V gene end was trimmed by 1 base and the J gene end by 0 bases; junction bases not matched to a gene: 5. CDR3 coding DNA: TGCGCCAGCAGCCAAGGAGGACAGGGTAGCTCCTACGAGCAGTACTTC. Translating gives CASSQGGQGSSYEQYF.

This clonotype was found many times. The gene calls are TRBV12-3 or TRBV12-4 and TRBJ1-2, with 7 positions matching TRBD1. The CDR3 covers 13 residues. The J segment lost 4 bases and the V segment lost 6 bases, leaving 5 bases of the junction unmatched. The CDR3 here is CASSRDSFYGYTF. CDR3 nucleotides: TGTGCCAGCAGCCGGGACAGCTTCTATGGCTACACCTTC.

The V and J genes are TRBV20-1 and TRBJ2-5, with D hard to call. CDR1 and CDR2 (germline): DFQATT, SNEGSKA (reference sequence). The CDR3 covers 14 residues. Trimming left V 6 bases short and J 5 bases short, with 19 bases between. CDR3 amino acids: CSAPKGRKGETQYF. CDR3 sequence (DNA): TGCAGTGCGCCTAAGGGCCGCAAAGGGGAGACCCAGTACTTC.

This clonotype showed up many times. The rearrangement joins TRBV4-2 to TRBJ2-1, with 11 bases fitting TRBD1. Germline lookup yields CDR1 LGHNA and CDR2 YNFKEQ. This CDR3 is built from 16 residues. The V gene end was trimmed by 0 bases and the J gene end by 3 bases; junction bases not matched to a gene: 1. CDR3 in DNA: TGTGCCAGCAGCCAAGATGGGACAGGGGGCTACAATGAGCAGTTCTTC. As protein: CASSQDGTGGYNEQFF.

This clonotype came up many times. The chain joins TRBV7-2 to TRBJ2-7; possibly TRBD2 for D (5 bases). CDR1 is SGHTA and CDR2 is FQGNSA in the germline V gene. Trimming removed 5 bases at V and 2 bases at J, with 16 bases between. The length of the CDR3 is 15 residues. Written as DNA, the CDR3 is TGTGCCAGCAGCCCCACCGGACTTACAACCTACGAGCAGTACTTC. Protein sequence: CASSPTGLTTYEQYF.

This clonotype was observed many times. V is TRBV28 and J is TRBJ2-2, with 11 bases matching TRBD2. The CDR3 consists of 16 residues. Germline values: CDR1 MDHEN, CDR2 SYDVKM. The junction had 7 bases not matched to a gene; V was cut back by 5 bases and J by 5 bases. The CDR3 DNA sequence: TGTGCCAGCAGTCCCCGACTAGCGGGATTGACCGGGGAGCTGTTTTTT. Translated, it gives CASSPRLAGLTGELFF.